This TCR beta chain derives from a study of CD8+ T cells in alopecia areata. Overall study results and limits: TCR sharing across patients was less clear than in mice, possibly HLA-related. Scalp samples also yield sequences of resident alphabeta T cells from normal skin.

From alopecia areata patients, lesional scalp punch biopsies and peripheral blood were collected. Reverse transcription of extracted RNA yielded cDNA, which provided the sequencing template. Sequencing was performed with immunoSEQ multiplex PCR; in TCRdb, only in-frame clones are kept and a portion is missing. The sample consists of 9,500 to 15,000 clones, approximately 60% of them appearing once. V shed 0 bases and J 2 bases; nucleotides not matched to a gene: 4. CDR3 size: 16 residues. Germline lookup yields CDR1 SGDLS and CDR2 YYNGEE. This clone has only a few counts. Its antigen is not identified. The clonotype comes from a human donor with alopecia areata. The chain carries TRBV9 and TRBJ2-5; 10 bases map to TRBD2. Sequences were obtained from skin. CDR3 in DNA: TGTGCCAGCAGCGTAGGTCCTAGCGGGAGACAAGAGACCCAGTACTTC. It yields the protein CASSVGPSGRQETQYF.